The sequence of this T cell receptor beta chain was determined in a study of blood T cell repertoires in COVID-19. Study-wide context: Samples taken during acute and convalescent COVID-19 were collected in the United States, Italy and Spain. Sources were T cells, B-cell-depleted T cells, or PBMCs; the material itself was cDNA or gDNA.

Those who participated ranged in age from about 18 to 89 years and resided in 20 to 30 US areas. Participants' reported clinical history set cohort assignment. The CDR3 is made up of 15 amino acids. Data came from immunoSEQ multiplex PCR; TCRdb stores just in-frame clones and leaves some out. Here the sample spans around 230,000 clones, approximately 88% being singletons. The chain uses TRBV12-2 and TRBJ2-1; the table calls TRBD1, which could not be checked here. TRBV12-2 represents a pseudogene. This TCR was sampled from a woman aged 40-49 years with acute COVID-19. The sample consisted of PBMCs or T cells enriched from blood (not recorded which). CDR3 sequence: CASRRTKTGANEQFF. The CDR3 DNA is TGTGCAAGTCGCCGGACGAAGACAGGGGCCAATGAGCAGTTCTTC.